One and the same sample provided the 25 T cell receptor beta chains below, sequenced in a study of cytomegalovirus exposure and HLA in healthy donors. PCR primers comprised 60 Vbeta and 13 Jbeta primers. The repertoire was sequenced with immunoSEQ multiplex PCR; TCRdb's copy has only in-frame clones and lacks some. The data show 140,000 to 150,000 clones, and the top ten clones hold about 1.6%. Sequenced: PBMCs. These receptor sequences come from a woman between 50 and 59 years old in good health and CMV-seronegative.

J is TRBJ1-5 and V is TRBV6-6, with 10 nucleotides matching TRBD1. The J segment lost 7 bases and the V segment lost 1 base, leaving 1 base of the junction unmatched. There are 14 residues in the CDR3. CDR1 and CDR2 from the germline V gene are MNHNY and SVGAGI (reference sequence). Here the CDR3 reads CASSYLTGGQPQHF. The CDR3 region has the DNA TGTGCCAGCAGTTACTTGACAGGGGGCCAGCCCCAGCATTTT.

CDR3 sequence (DNA): TGTGCCAGCAGCCTGGACTACGCAGATACGCAGTATTTT. It specifies CASSLDYADTQYF. The J gene is TRBJ2-3, the V gene TRBV27, with a possible D match to TRBD2 (6 bases). With 6 bases removed from V and 4 bases from J, the gap between germline ends came to 11 bases. Per germline, CDR1 MNHEY and CDR2 SMNVEV (reference sequence). The CDR3 length is 13 residues.

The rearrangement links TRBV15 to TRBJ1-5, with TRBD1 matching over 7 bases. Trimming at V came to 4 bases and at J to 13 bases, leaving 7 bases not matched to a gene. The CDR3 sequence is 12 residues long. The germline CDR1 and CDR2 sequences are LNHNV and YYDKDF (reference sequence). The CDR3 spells CATSNIDRAQHF. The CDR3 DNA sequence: TGTGCCACCAGCAATATCGACAGGGCTCAGCATTTT.

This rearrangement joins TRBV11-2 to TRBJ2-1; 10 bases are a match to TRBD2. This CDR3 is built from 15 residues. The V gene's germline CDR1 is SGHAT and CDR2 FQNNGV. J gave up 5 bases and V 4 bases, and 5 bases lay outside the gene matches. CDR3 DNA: TGTGCCAGCAGCTCTATTAGCGGGGGGAACAATGAGCAGTTCTTC. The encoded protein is CASSSISGGNNEQFF.

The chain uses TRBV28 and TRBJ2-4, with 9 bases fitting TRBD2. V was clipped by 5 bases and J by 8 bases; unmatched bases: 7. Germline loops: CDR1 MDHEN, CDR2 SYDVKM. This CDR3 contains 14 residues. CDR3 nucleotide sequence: TGTGCCAGCAGTCCGCGGCGACTAGCGGACATTCAGTACTTC. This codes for CASSPRRLADIQYF.

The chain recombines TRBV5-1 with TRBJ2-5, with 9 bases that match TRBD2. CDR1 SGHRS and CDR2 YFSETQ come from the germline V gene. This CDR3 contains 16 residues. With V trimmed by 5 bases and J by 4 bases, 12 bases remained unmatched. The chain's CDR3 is CASRISGRGVGETQYF. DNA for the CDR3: TGCGCCAGCAGAATTAGCGGGAGAGGAGTTGGAGAGACCCAGTACTTC.

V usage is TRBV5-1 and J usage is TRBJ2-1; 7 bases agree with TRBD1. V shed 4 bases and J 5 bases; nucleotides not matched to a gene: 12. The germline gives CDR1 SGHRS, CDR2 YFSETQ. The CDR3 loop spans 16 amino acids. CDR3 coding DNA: TGCGCCAGCAGCAATTCATCACAGGGGATCGACAATGAGCAGTTCTTC. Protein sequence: CASSNSSQGIDNEQFF.

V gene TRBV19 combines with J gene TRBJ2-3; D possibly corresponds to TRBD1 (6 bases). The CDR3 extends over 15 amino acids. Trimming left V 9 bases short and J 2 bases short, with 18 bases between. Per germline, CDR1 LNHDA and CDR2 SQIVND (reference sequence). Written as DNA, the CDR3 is TGTGCCAGCACTCATCGGGGACAAATCACAGATACGCAGTATTTT. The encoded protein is CASTHRGQITDTQYF.

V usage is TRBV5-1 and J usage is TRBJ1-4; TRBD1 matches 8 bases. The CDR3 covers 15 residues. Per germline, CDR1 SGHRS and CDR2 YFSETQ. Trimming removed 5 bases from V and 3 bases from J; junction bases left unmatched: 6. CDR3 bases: TGCGCCAGCAGGCTAGGACAGGGCCCTAATGAAAAACTGTTTTTT. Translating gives CASRLGQGPNEKLFF.

The CDR3 DNA is TGTGCCAGCAGCGCCCGGACAGCTAATTCACCCCTCCACTTT. Translation: CASSARTANSPLHF. The chain is built from TRBV5-5 and TRBJ1-6, with D maybe TRBD1 (6 bases). The V and J ends lost 4 bases and 6 bases respectively, with 11 bases between them. The CDR3 covers 14 residues. Germline CDR1 and CDR2: SGHKS and YYEKEE (reference sequence).

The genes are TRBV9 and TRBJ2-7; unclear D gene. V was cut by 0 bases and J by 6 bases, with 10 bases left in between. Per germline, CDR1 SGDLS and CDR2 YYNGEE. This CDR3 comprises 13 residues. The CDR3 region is CASSVEAGVEQYF. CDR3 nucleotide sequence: TGTGCCAGCAGCGTAGAGGCAGGCGTCGAGCAGTACTTC.

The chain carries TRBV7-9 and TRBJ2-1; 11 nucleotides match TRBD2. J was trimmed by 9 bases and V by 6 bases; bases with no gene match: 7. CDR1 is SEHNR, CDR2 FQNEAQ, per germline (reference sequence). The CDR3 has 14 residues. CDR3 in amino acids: CASSLAGGWGEQFF. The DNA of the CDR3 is TGTGCCAGCAGTCTAGCGGGAGGCTGGGGTGAGCAGTTCTTC.

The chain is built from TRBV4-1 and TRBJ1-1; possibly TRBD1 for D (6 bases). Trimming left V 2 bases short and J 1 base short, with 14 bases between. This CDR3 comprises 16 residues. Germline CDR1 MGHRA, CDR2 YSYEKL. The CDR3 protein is CASSQFGGGRNTEAFF. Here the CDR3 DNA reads TGCGCCAGCAGCCAATTTGGTGGGGGCCGGAACACTGAAGCTTTCTTT.

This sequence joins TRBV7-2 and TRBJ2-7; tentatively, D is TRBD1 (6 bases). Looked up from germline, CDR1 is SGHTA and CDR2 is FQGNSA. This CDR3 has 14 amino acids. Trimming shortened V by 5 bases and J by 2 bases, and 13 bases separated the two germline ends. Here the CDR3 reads CASSLQGGTYEQYF. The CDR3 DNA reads TGTGCCAGCAGCCTACAGGGTGGGACCTACGAGCAGTACTTC.

CDR3 sequence (DNA): TGTGCCATCAGCACACCTTCGAGGGACACTGAAGCTTTCTTT. This sequence encodes CAISTPSRDTEAFF. The rearrangement joins TRBV10-3 to TRBJ1-1; D gene unclear. Germline values: CDR1 ENHRY, CDR2 SYGVKD. CDR3 length equals 14 residues. Trimming cost V 6 bases and J 3 bases, with 14 bases left between them.

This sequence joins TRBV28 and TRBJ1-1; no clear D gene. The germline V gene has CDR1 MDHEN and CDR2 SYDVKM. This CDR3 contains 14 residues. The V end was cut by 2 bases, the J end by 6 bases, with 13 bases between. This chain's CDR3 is CASSLGRYGAEAFF. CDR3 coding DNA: TGTGCCAGCAGTTTAGGAAGGTACGGGGCTGAAGCTTTCTTT. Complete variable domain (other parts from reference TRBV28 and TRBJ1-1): DVKVTQSSRYLVKRTGEKVFLECVQDMDHENMFWYRQDPGLGLRLIYFSYDVKMKEKGDIPEGYSVSREKKERFSLILESASTNQTSMYLCASSLGRYGAEAFFGQGTRLTVV.

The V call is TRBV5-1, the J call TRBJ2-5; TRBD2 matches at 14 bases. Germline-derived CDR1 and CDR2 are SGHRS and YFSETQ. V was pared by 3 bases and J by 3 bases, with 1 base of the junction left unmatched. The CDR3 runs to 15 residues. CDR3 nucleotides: TGCGCCAGCAGCTGGGGACTAGCGGGGGAAGAGACCCAGTACTTC. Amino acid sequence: CASSWGLAGEETQYF.

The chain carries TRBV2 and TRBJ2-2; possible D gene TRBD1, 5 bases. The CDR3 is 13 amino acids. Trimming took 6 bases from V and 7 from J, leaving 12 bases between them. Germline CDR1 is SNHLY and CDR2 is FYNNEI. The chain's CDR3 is CASRVIRGGELFF. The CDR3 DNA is TGTGCCAGCAGGGTTATAAGGGGCGGGGAGCTGTTTTTT.

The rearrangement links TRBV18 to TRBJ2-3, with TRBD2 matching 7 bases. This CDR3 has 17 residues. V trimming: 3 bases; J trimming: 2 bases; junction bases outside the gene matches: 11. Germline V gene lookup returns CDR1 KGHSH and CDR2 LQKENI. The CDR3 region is CASSPYSGGTSTDTQYF. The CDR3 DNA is TGTGCCAGCTCACCCTACTCGGGAGGCACCTCCACAGATACGCAGTATTTT.

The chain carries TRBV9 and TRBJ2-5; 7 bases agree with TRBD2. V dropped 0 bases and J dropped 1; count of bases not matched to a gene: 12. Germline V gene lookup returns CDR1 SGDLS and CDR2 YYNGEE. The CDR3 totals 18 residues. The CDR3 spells CASSVGGGPLGSQETQYF. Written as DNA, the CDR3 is TGTGCCAGCAGCGTAGGGGGGGGTCCTTTAGGGTCCCAAGAGACCCAGTACTTC.

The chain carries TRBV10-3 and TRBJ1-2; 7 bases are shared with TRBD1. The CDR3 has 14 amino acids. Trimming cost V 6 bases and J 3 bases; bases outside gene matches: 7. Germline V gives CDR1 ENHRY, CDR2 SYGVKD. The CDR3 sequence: CAISAGQVHYGYTF. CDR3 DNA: TGTGCCATCAGCGCTGGACAGGTCCACTATGGCTACACCTTC.

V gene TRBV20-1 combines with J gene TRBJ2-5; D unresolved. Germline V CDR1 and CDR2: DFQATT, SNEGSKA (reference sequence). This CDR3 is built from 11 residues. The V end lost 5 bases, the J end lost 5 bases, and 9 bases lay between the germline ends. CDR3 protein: CSALGEETQYF. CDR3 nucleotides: TGCAGTGCTCTAGGAGAGGAGACCCAGTACTTC.

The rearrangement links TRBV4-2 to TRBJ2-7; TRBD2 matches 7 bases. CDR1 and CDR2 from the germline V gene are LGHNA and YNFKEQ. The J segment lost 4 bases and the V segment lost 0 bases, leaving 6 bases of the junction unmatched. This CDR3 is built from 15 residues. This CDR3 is CASSQDPGGGYEQYF. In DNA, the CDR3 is TGTGCCAGCAGCCAAGATCCGGGAGGCGGGTACGAGCAGTACTTC.

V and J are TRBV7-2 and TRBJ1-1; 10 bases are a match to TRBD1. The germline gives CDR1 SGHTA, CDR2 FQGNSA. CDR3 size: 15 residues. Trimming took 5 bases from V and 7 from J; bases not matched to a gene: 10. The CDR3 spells CASSPGPGQGIEAFF. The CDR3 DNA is TGTGCCAGCAGCCCGGGGCCGGGACAGGGGATTGAAGCTTTCTTT.

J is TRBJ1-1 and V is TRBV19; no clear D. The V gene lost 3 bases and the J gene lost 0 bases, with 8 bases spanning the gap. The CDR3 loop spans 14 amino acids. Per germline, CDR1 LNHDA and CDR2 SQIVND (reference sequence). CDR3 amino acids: CASSMGEVNTEAFF. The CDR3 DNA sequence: TGTGCCAGTAGTATGGGAGAAGTGAACACTGAAGCTTTCTTT.